Below, 28 T cell receptor beta chains from the same sample are listed, as sequenced in a study of T cells after yellow fever vaccination. Via MiXCR, TCRdb re-called the 5' RACE reads, giving one row per CDR3 protein. The table records 340,000 or so distinct CDR3 sequences, around 13% of them present only once. Sequenced material: CD4+ T cells sorted from PBMCs, taken 15 days after the yellow fever booster vaccination. These receptors were obtained from a man aged 18 to 29 who received the YFV17D yellow fever vaccine.

The J gene is TRBJ1-4, the V gene TRBV29-1; no reliable D call. V was cut by 7 bases and J by 3 bases, with 18 bases left in between. This CDR3 spans 15 amino acids. Germline values: CDR1 SQVTM, CDR2 ANQGSEA. CDR3 coding DNA: TGCAGCGCCAAAATCGGGATTAGCGCTAATGAAAAACTGTTTTTT. It yields the protein CSAKIGISANEKLFF.

This clonotype was counted once. The chain uses TRBV19 and TRBJ1-2, with D unresolved. CDR1 is LNHDA, CDR2 SQIVND, per germline (reference sequence). The CDR3 totals 15 residues. Trimming left V 3 bases short and J 1 base short, with 12 bases between. CDR3 sequence reads: CASSMWSGYNYGYTF. CDR3 DNA sequence: TGTGCCAGTAGTATGTGGTCGGGTTATAACTATGGCTACACCTTC.

This clonotype has a handful of counts. This chain uses TRBV9 with TRBJ1-6; the D gene is possibly TRBD1 (5 bases). V lost 0 bases to trimming and J lost 7 bases, with 8 bases between them. This CDR3 contains 14 residues. CDR1 and CDR2 from the germline V gene are SGDLS and YYNGEE. The CDR3 DNA sequence: TGTGCCAGCAGCGTAGTGGGGGGGAATTCACCCCTCCACTTT. Its protein product is CASSVVGGNSPLHF.

Only a few counts were recorded for this clonotype. The chain links TRBV28 to TRBJ2-7, with 7 bases identical to TRBD2. The germline CDR1 and CDR2 sequences are MDHEN and SYDVKM. Unmatched junction bases numbered 8, after V lost 2 bases and J lost 4 bases. This CDR3 is 15 amino acids long. The CDR3 reads CASSLGPGGWYEQYV. CDR3 nucleotides: TGTGCCAGCAGTTTAGGCCCGGGGGGATGGTACGAGCAGTACGTC.

The chain carries TRBV20-1 and TRBJ1-2; unclear D gene. The CDR3 sequence is 13 residues long. The germline V gene has CDR1 DFQATT and CDR2 SNEGSKA (reference sequence). Trimming removed 3 bases at V and 6 bases at J, with 14 bases between. The CDR3: CSASGPQRDGYTF. The CDR3 bases are TGCAGTGCTAGCGGACCTCAACGGGATGGCTACACCTTC.

This clonotype was seen only a few times. This chain joins TRBV27 and TRBJ2-1; TRBD2 matches 7 bases. V lost 6 bases, J lost 7 bases, and 15 bases stayed unmatched. The CDR3 length is 16 residues. Per germline, CDR1 MNHEY and CDR2 SMNVEV (reference sequence). The CDR3 protein is CASRSPSRGGGNEQFF. In DNA form, the CDR3 reads TGTGCCAGCAGATCCCCCTCCCGGGGCGGGGGTAATGAGCAGTTCTTC.

V is TRBV10-3 and J is TRBJ2-7, with 12 bases that match TRBD2. Germline V gene data show CDR1 as ENHRY and CDR2 as SYGVKD. The J segment lost 6 bases and the V segment lost 4 bases, leaving 7 bases of the junction unmatched. The CDR3 covers 15 residues. This chain's CDR3 is CAISGSSGGVGEQYV. In nucleotides, the CDR3 is TGTGCCATCAGTGGGTCTAGCGGGGGGGTTGGCGAGCAGTACGTC.

A few counts support this clonotype. The rearrangement joins TRBV4-1 to TRBJ2-1; 8 bases align to TRBD2. The CDR3 runs to 16 residues. V lost 0 bases and J lost 15; bases outside the gene matches: 16. In germline, CDR1 is MGHRA, CDR2 YSYEKL. The DNA of the CDR3 is TGCGCCAGCAGCCAAGATACCCAACCGCGGGGACTAGTGCCGTTCTTC. This gives the protein CASSQDTQPRGLVPFF.

This clonotype occurred a few times. The J gene is TRBJ2-5, the V gene TRBV4-1; 8 nucleotides line up with TRBD1. Germline values: CDR1 MGHRA, CDR2 YSYEKL. With V trimmed by 0 bases and J by 2 bases, 8 bases remained unmatched. The CDR3 runs to 17 residues. The CDR3 is CASSQDRGTGVQETQYF. The CDR3 bases are TGCGCCAGCAGCCAAGATAGGGGGACAGGAGTTCAAGAGACCCAGTACTTC.

This chain connects TRBV9 to TRBJ2-1, with a tentative D call TRBD1 (8 bases). Per the germline V gene, CDR1 is SGDLS and CDR2 is YYNGEE. The CDR3 runs to 16 residues. The germline V and J ends were trimmed by 2 bases and 4 bases, with 16 bases remaining between them. CDR3 in DNA: TGTGCCAGCAGCGTTCGGGGGGACAGGAGTTACAATGAGCAGTTCTTC. Its protein is CASSVRGDRSYNEQFF.

This clonotype appeared a few times. The chain joins TRBV5-1 to TRBJ2-5; D is perhaps TRBD1 or TRBD2 (5 bases each). Trimming shortened V by 7 bases and J by 4 bases, and 20 bases separated the two germline ends. The CDR3 is made up of 15 amino acids. The germline V gene encodes CDR1 SGHRS and CDR2 YFSETQ. The DNA of the CDR3 is TGCGCCAGCGACCTTGGAGCCGGGACCCCAGAGACCCAGTACTTC. Translated, it gives CASDLGAGTPETQYF.

At least ten counts were recorded for this clonotype. The chain carries TRBV5-6 and TRBJ2-4; 9 bases are shared with TRBD1. The CDR3 extends over 16 amino acids. The V gene's germline CDR1 is SGHDT and CDR2 YYEEEE. V trimming: 4 bases; J trimming: 4 bases; junction bases outside the gene matches: 9. DNA of the CDR3: TGTGCCAGCAGCCCAACCCGGGACAGGGCTAAAAACATTCAGTACTTC. As protein: CASSPTRDRAKNIQYF.

The rearrangement links TRBV4-2 to TRBJ1-6, with no clear D. The CDR3 length is 12 residues. Per germline, CDR1 LGHNA and CDR2 YNFKEQ. Deletions cut 4 bases from V and 13 bases from J, with 11 bases between. CDR3 protein: CASSPSGLPLHF. CDR3 coding DNA: TGTGCCAGCAGCCCTAGTGGGCTCCCCCTCCACTTT.

This clonotype has a handful of counts. The rearrangement joins TRBV4-2 to TRBJ1-1; D may be TRBD1 (6 bases). The V gene's germline CDR1 is LGHNA and CDR2 YNFKEQ. V gave up 8 bases and J gave up 1 base, with 14 bases separating them. This CDR3 has 14 residues. The CDR3 protein is CASARGDGNTEAFF. In DNA, the CDR3 is TGTGCCAGCGCTAGGGGGGACGGGAACACTGAAGCTTTCTTT.

This clonotype was observed a handful of times. The V call is TRBV28, the J call TRBJ1-4, with TRBD1 matching 9 bases. The CDR3 length is 12 residues. Germline assignment: CDR1 MDHEN and CDR2 SYDVKM. Trimming at V came to 7 bases and at J to 8 bases, leaving 2 bases not matched to a gene. DNA of the CDR3: TGTGCCAGCATAGACAGGGGGGAAAAACTGTTTTTT. It translates to CASIDRGEKLFF.

This clonotype occurred many times. The J gene is TRBJ2-5, the V gene TRBV7-3; a weak D match, TRBD2 (6 bases). V lost 7 bases, J lost 2 bases, and 26 bases lay in between. This CDR3 is built from 18 residues. Germline CDR1 SGHTA, CDR2 FQGTGA. DNA of the CDR3: TGTGCCAGCACCCTGCGGGGAGGCCCTTTTTTCCTTCAAGAGACCCAGTACTTC. Translation gives CASTLRGGPFFLQETQYF.

The rearrangement joins TRBV5-1 to TRBJ2-1; 7 bases line up with TRBD1. CDR1 SGHRS and CDR2 YFSETQ come from the germline V gene. CDR3 length: 13 residues. The V and J ends lost 4 bases and 10 bases, in that order; junction bases with no gene match: 8. Here the CDR3 DNA reads TGCGCCAGCAGCGCGGACAGGTCAGGGGAGCAGTTCTTC. Amino acid sequence: CASSADRSGEQFF. The whole variable domain, filled in from reference TRBV5-1 and TRBJ2-1, reads KAGVTQTPRYLIKTRGQQVTLSCSPISGHRSVSWYQQTPGQGLQFLFEYFSETQRNKGNFPGRFSGRQFSNSRSEMNVSTLELGDSALYLCASSADRSGEQFFGPGTRLTVL.

The chain is built from TRBV4-3 and TRBJ1-1, with D unclear. V shed 1 base and J shed 10 bases, with 16 bases lying between them. The CDR3 has 14 amino acids. In germline, CDR1 is LGHNA, CDR2 YSLEER. CDR3 bases: TGCGCCAGCAGCCAAGGTTTCGGTGCTTTGCCAGCTTTCTTT. Translation gives CASSQGFGALPAFF.

This clonotype showed up many times. The rearrangement joins TRBV9 to TRBJ2-1; the match to TRBD1 covers 8 bases. Germline V CDR1 and CDR2: SGDLS, YYNGEE. V shed 2 bases and J 2 bases; nucleotides not matched to a gene: 3. The CDR3 spans 15 residues. The CDR3 nucleotides read TGTGCCAGCAGCGTGACAGGGGCGACCTACAATGAGCAGTTCTTC. This sequence encodes CASSVTGATYNEQFF.

A few counts support this clonotype. The chain combines TRBV7-2 with TRBJ1-4; tentative D call: TRBD1 (5 bases). Per the germline V gene, CDR1 is SGHTA and CDR2 is FQGNSA. The length of the CDR3 is 13 residues. Deletions cut 4 bases from V and 7 bases from J, with 10 bases between. The CDR3 protein is CASSSMTVEKLFF. DNA of the CDR3: TGTGCCAGCAGCTCAATGACAGTTGAAAAACTGTTTTTT.

The chain employs TRBV20-1 and TRBJ1-1, with D perhaps TRBD1 (6 bases). The CDR3 is 11 residues long. Germline loops: CDR1 DFQATT, CDR2 SNEGSKA (reference sequence). Trimming removed 6 bases at V and 3 bases at J, with 8 bases between. This CDR3 reads CSAKGDTEAFF. The CDR3 bases are TGCAGTGCAAAGGGGGACACTGAAGCTTTCTTT.

This clonotype appeared a few times. A much larger clonotype is one base distant, so this may be a read error. This rearrangement joins TRBV19 to TRBJ1-1, with D possibly matching TRBD1 (6 bases). This CDR3 contains 13 residues. V lost 3 bases and J 3 bases, leaving 8 bases between the germline ends. Germline V gene lookup returns CDR1 LNHDA and CDR2 SQIVND (reference sequence). In DNA form, the CDR3 reads TGTGCCAGTAGTATCAAGGGGGACACTGAAGCTTTCTTT. Translated: CASSIKGDTEAFF.

The rearrangement joins TRBV4-3 to TRBJ2-3, with 10 bases lining up with TRBD2. CDR1 is LGHNA, CDR2 YSLEER, per germline. The CDR3 totals 22 residues. Trimming at V came to 0 bases and at J to 2 bases, leaving 20 bases not matched to a gene. The CDR3 sequence is CASSQENVLAGESGGPTDTQYF. The CDR3 DNA is TGCGCCAGCAGCCAAGAAAATGTGCTAGCGGGGGAATCTGGTGGCCCCACAGATACGCAGTATTTT.

This clonotype was counted a few times. The chain combines TRBV3-1 with TRBJ2-7; D is undetermined. V dropped 3 bases and J dropped 3 bases, with 6 bases sitting between them. This CDR3 contains 12 residues. Germline V gene lookup returns CDR1 LGHDT and CDR2 YNNKEL (reference sequence). The CDR3 region is CASSHRLYEQYF. CDR3 DNA sequence: TGTGCCAGCAGCCATAGACTCTACGAGCAGTACTTC.

This clonotype showed up just a few times. CDR3 bases: TGTGCCAGCAGCCCCCGGAGTTGGGGTGGCTACACCTTC. Translating gives CASSPRSWGGYTF. The J gene is TRBJ1-2, the V gene TRBV7-9; D ambiguous. Germline lookup yields CDR1 SEHNR and CDR2 FQNEAQ (reference sequence). The length of the CDR3 is 13 residues. Deletions cut 5 bases from V and 7 bases from J, with 14 bases between.

V is TRBV20-1 and J is TRBJ1-6, with D maybe TRBD1 (5 bases). CDR1 and CDR2 from the germline V gene are DFQATT and SNEGSKA (reference sequence). This CDR3 has 11 amino acids. V lost 3 bases and J lost 9, with 6 bases in between. CDR3 bases: TGCAGTGCTAGGGGGGGTTCACCCCTCCACTTT. Its protein product is CSARGGSPLHF.

V is TRBV12-3 or TRBV12-4 and J is TRBJ2-5; D is ambiguous. With the DNA end fitting TRBJ2-1 better, the J assignment may be wrong. This CDR3 contains 13 residues. CDR3 in amino acids: CASCLRSQETQFF. The CDR3 bases are TGTGCCAGCTGCTTGCGGAGCCAAGAGACCCAGTTCTTC.

This sequence joins TRBV10-3 and TRBJ2-3; 7 nucleotides agree with TRBD1. Trimming at V came to 2 bases and at J to 15 bases, leaving 11 bases not matched to a gene. CDR3 length: 13 residues. Germline V gene lookup returns CDR1 ENHRY and CDR2 SYGVKD. CDR3 region: CAISETDRDPYYF. CDR3 nucleotides: TGTGCCATCAGTGAGACCGACAGGGATCCATACTATTTT.